A selection of T cell receptor beta chains follows, all from one sample in a study of regulatory T cells in long-lasting Graves disease. TCRdb reprocessed the multiplex PCR reads via MiXCR and lists one record per CDR3 protein. This table has 550,000 to 700,000 distinct CDR3 sequences, about 16% appearing once. These records were also assigned to another study, of T cells in Graves' hyperthyroidism and ophthalmopathy.

The sample consisted of peripheral blood mononuclear cells (PBMCs), taken at new diagnosis, from a patient treated with antithyroid drugs. Every receptor here comes from a man aged 18-30 years with Graves disease. Each CDR3 is given without its conserved first and last residue.

j_call,v_call,cdr3_aa
TRBJ2-7,TRBV7-2,ASSLARTSGIYEQY
TRBJ2-5,TRBV27,ASISRNLQETQY
TRBJ2-3,TRBV5-1,ASSTQAGTVTDTQY
TRBJ1-4,TRBV19,ASSTGTQNEKLF
TRBJ2-3,TRBV7-3,ASSLLGQSTDTQY
TRBJ2-5,TRBV6-1,ASRQNSGRYETQY
TRBJ2-3,TRBV20-1,SARLAGGSTDTQY
TRBJ2-1,TRBV29-1,SVGGVGNEQF
TRBJ1-4,TRBV10-3,AISESTGTVVATNEKLF
TRBJ2-1,TRBV20-1,SARDDRGGNEQF
TRBJ2-7,TRBV5-1,ASTPSGKTYEQY
TRBJ1-2,TRBV30,AWSAPDRARGYT
TRBJ1-2,TRBV15,ATSRGRDYGYT
TRBJ1-1,TRBV30,AWSLLVTGNTEAF
TRBJ2-7,TRBV3-1,ASSRGLGYEQY
TRBJ2-7,TRBV5-1,ASSLMGMYEQY
TRBJ2-1,TRBV7-3,ASSWGVGPSYNEQF
TRBJ2-3,TRBV15,AVGVADTQY
TRBJ2-3,TRBV4-2,ASSLSSGFTDTQY
TRBJ1-1,TRBV13,ASRVKLGGTEAF
TRBJ2-2,TRBV3-1,ASSQVSLAGGNGELF
TRBJ2-3,TRBV2,ASSRDVADTQY
TRBJ1-2,TRBV7-2,ASSLGQGAFGYT
TRBJ1-5,TRBV5-8,ASSYKTASNQPQH
TRBJ1-5,TRBV6-1,ASSVIRIPYSNQPQH
TRBJ1-6,TRBV7-3,ASSDQGGNNSPLH
TRBJ1-5,TRBV20-1,SASASLSNQPQH
TRBJ1-5,TRBV20-1,SAHHSGPSRPQH
TRBJ2-1,TRBV10-2,ASSESTLVPRGNEQF
TRBJ2-5,TRBV11-2,ASSFPTGLTQY
TRBJ2-4,TRBV9,ASSVGLGLNIQY
TRBJ2-3,TRBV2,ASSKARPPTDTQY
TRBJ1-3,TRBV27,ASGRGQGINTIY
TRBJ1-2,TRBV27,ASSDNQGDYGYT
TRBJ2-1,TRBV4-2,ASSQETSLDNEQF
TRBJ2-7,TRBV2,ASREVSGGEQY
TRBJ2-7,TRBV5-5,ASTPTVYALEQY
TRBJ1-2,TRBV30,AWSVDTRTRISYGYT
TRBJ2-7,TRBV6-1,ASDTTYEQY
TRBJ2-7,TRBV29-1,SVEGQGGSSYEQY
TRBJ2-7,TRBV7-8,ASSLGRLARETGVGYEQY
TRBJ1-1,TRBV5-1,ASSLVWTSNTEAF
TRBJ2-1,TRBV5-1,ASSNSNNEQF
TRBJ1-1,TRBV5-1,ASSLSGGGSAF
TRBJ2-3,TRBV2,ASRLRGRGPDTQY
TRBJ1-1,TRBV10-3,AISEVQGPTEAF
TRBJ2-6,TRBV4-1,ASSQDHGQGFSGANVLT